These 9 T cell receptor beta chains came from one sample sequenced in a study of spatial heterogeneity in lung cancer (dated by TCRdb to about 2019). Explained via the paper, the time point label denotes: blood at routine non-recurrence follow-up after resection. Libraries were constructed by 5' RACE. The reads were generated on a NextSeq 500. TCRdb redid the processing of the public reads, applying fastp at Q25 and MiXCR, and retained in-frame beta chains. Entries are consolidated by CDR3 protein sequence, retaining the most common genes and DNA. This sample gives 45,000 to 55,000 distinct CDR3 sequences in total; 10% to 15% of them show up just once. The top ten constitute approximately 30% of the sample. Sequenced here: PBMCs, sampled at follow-up. These receptors originate from a male donor with early-stage non-small cell lung cancer.

This clonotype was observed a handful of times. The J gene is TRBJ2-6, the V gene TRBV7-8; 7 nucleotides match TRBD1. Germline CDR1 reads SGHVS; CDR2 reads FQNEAQ. Unmatched junction bases numbered 12, after V lost 5 bases and J lost 2 bases. CDR3 length: 18 residues. In DNA form, the CDR3 reads TGTGCCAGCAGCCCAGACAGGGCGCAATCTGCTGGGGCCAACGTCCTGACTTTC. Its protein product is CASSPDRAQSAGANVLTF.

A few counts support this clonotype. The CDR3 sequence: CASRMNSNQPQHF. CDR3 DNA sequence: TGTGCCAGCAGGATGAATAGCAATCAGCCCCAGCATTTT. V usage is TRBV6-5 and J usage is TRBJ1-5; D gene ambiguous. The CDR3 length is 13 residues. CDR1 is MNHEY, CDR2 SVGAGI, per germline. Trimming took off 6 bases at V and 0 bases at J, with 6 bases between the two ends.

With respect to this clonotype: A clone one base away is much larger, so this may be a read error. The DNA for the CDR3 is TGTGCCAGCAGTGACTCGACTGGGACTGGCGTCTTGAATACGCAGTATTTT. Translated, it gives CASSDSTGTGVLNTQYF. The chain couples TRBV6-4 to TRBJ2-3, with D maybe TRBD2 (6 bases). CDR1 and CDR2 from the germline V gene are MRHNA and SNTAGT. The CDR3 is 17 amino acids. V was trimmed by 0 bases and J by 7 bases, leaving 20 bases between them.

The table lists this clonotype with a few counts. The J gene is TRBJ1-6, the V gene TRBV19, with a weak D call TRBD1 (5 bases). The CDR3 contains 13 residues. V gave up 8 bases and J gave up 7 bases, with 12 bases separating them. Germline CDR1 and CDR2: LNHDA and SQIVND (reference sequence). The CDR3 region is CASSDSTNSPLHF. The CDR3 nucleotides are TGTGCCAGTTCCGACAGCACCAATTCACCCCTCCACTTT.

In this sample, this clonotype turned up many times. The chain recombines TRBV6-6 with TRBJ2-7, with 7 bases identical to TRBD2. Trimming took 6 bases from V and 3 from J; bases not matched to a gene: 8. Germline CDR1 MNHNY, CDR2 SVGAGI (reference sequence). There are 14 residues in the CDR3. The chain's CDR3 is CASRHLGGGYEQYF. The CDR3 DNA follows: TGTGCCAGCAGACACCTAGGCGGGGGCTACGAGCAGTACTTC.

The table lists this clonotype with many counts. This chain uses TRBV7-8 with TRBJ2-1, with D unresolved. V was clipped by 6 bases and J by 10 bases, with 13 bases between them. This CDR3 region has 12 residues. Germline CDR1 SGHVS, CDR2 FQNEAQ. In DNA form, the CDR3 reads TGTGCCAGCAGTACAGACGGTAGGGAGCAGTTCTTC. This sequence encodes CASSTDGREQFF. Using reference TRBV7-8 and TRBJ2-1 for the parts outside the CDR3, the full variable domain is GAGVSQSPRYKVAKRGQDVALRCDPISGHVSLFWYQQALGQGPEFLTYFQNEAQLDKSGLPSDRFFAERPEGSVSTLKIQRTQQEDSAVYLCASSTDGREQFFGPGTRLTVL.

Many counts were recorded for this clonotype. This chain joins TRBV28 and TRBJ2-7; D may be TRBD1 (6 bases). Trimming removed 7 bases from V and 3 bases from J, with 19 bases in between. CDR1 MDHEN and CDR2 SYDVKM come from the germline V gene. CDR3 length: 15 residues. The CDR3 nucleotides read TGTGCCAGCACCTCGGCCGGACAGCTTGACTACGAGCAGTACTTC. This encodes CASTSAGQLDYEQYF.

There are a few counts of this clonotype. This sequence joins TRBV20-1 and TRBJ2-7; D is unresolved. There are 13 residues in the CDR3. V lost 6 bases, J lost 1 base, and 13 bases lay in between. CDR1 is DFQATT and CDR2 is SNEGSKA in the germline V gene (reference sequence). CDR3 in DNA: TGCAGTGCCCGCACGGGCCTATCCTACGAGCAGTACTTC. Translation: CSARTGLSYEQYF.

This clonotype was seen only a few times. The chain couples TRBV11-2 to TRBJ1-5; the match to TRBD1 covers 9 bases. The CDR3 runs to 16 residues. The ends lost 2 bases at V and 6 bases at J; junction bases unmatched: 8. The germline gives CDR1 SGHAT, CDR2 FQNNGV. CDR3 region: CASSLNAGQGTQPQHF. CDR3 DNA sequence: TGTGCCAGCAGCTTAAACGCGGGACAGGGAACTCAGCCCCAGCATTTT.